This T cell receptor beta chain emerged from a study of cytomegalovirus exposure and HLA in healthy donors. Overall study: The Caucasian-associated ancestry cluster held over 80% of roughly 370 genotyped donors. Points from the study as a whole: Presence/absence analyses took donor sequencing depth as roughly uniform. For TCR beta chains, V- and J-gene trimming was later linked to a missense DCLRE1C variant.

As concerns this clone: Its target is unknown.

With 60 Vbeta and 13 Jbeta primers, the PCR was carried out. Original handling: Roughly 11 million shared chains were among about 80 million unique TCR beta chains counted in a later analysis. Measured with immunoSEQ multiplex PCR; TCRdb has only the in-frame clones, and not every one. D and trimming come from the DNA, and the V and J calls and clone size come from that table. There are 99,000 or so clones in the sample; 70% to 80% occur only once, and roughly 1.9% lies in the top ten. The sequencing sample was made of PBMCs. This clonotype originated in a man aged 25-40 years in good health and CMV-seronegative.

CDR3 bases: TGTGCCAGCGGACTCCGACAGGGGGCAGAGACCCAGTACTTC. Translated: CASGLRQGAETQYF. The gene calls are TRBV7-9 and TRBJ2-5; 10 bases map to TRBD1. The CDR3 sequence is 14 residues long. V was pared by 8 bases and J by 4 bases, with 7 bases of the junction left unmatched. CDR1 and CDR2 from the germline V gene are SEHNR and FQNEAQ (reference sequence).